These 22 T cell receptor beta chains came from one sample sequenced in a study of OX40 agonist ivuxolimab in advanced cancers. Clones were sequenced by immunoSEQ multiplex PCR, and TCRdb holds only the in-frame ones, with some missing. Altogether some 45,000 clones are present, around nine tenths being singletons, with the ten largest covering about 13%. The sample consisted of CD4+ or CD8+ T cells sorted from blood, taken in a trial of the OX40 agonist ivuxolimab. The source is an adult with an advanced solid tumor such as melanoma, head and neck, liver or kidney cancer.

The chain recombines TRBV13 with TRBJ2-7; D may match TRBD1 or TRBD2 (5 bases each). CDR1 and CDR2 from the germline V gene are PRHDT and FYEKMQ (reference sequence). The V and J ends lost 0 bases and 5 bases respectively, with 8 bases between them. This CDR3 has 13 residues. The CDR3 region is CASSLGGDHEQYF. The CDR3 DNA reads as TGTGCCAGCAGCTTAGGGGGGGACCACGAGCAGTACTTC.

Only a few counts were recorded for this clone. The rearrangement joins TRBV9 to TRBJ1-2, with a possible D match to TRBD1 (5 bases). Germline CDR1 reads SGDLS; CDR2 reads YYNGEE. V dropped 0 bases and J dropped 4 bases, with 10 bases sitting between them. The CDR3 consists of 14 residues. The CDR3 DNA is TGTGCCAGCAGCGTAGATTCAGGGACCTATGGCTACACCTTC. Translating gives CASSVDSGTYGYTF.

This sequence joins TRBV11-2 and TRBJ2-1, with D tentatively TRBD1 (5 bases). This CDR3 is built from 16 residues. Germline V gene lookup returns CDR1 SGHAT and CDR2 FQNNGV. V dropped 5 bases and J dropped 5 bases, with 19 bases sitting between them. The CDR3 loop is CASSRSSRTYNNEQFF. In nucleotides, the CDR3 is TGTGCCAGCAGCCGTAGCTCCCGGACATACAACAATGAGCAGTTCTTC. The whole variable domain, filled in from reference TRBV11-2 and TRBJ2-1, reads EAGVAQSPRYKIIEKRQSVAFWCNPISGHATLYWYQQILGQGPKLLIQFQNNGVVDDSQLPKDRFSAERLKGVDSTLKIQPAKLEDSAVYLCASSRSSRTYNNEQFFGPGTRLTVL.

The chain employs TRBV28 and TRBJ1-1; D is unresolved. The CDR3 covers 14 residues. CDR1 and CDR2 from the germline V gene are MDHEN and SYDVKM. V dropped 1 base and J dropped 8 bases, with 14 bases sitting between them. CDR3 sequence reads: CASSLFRSAGEAFF. The CDR3 DNA reads TGTGCCAGCAGTTTATTTCGGTCAGCGGGGGAAGCTTTCTTT.

This clone appeared a single time. The chain recombines TRBV19 with TRBJ2-2; 11 bases map to TRBD2. This CDR3 comprises 16 residues. Trimming took 6 bases from V and 4 from J; bases not matched to a gene: 7. CDR1 LNHDA and CDR2 SQIVND come from the germline V gene (reference sequence). The CDR3 region has the DNA TGTGCCAGTAGCCCGCGACTAGCGGGGCGCACCGGGGAGCTGTTTTTT. Translating it yields CASSPRLAGRTGELFF.

The rearrangement joins TRBV19 to TRBJ1-1; D unresolved. The CDR3 has 13 amino acids. Germline V gene lookup returns CDR1 LNHDA and CDR2 SQIVND (reference sequence). Trimming shortened V by 0 bases and J by 1 base, and 3 bases separated the two germline ends. CDR3 sequence: CASSIDWNTEAFF. CDR3 coding DNA: TGTGCCAGTAGTATAGACTGGAACACTGAAGCTTTCTTT.

The chain uses TRBV7-2 and TRBJ1-1; TRBD1 aligns across 8 bases. V gave up 1 base and J gave up 2 bases; unmatched junction bases: 9. CDR3 length equals 17 residues. CDR1 and CDR2 (germline): SGHTA, FQGNSA. CDR3 nucleotides: TGTGCCAGCAGCTTAGAGGATTGGACAGGGCAAAACACTGAAGCTTTCTTT. Translation gives CASSLEDWTGQNTEAFF.

V usage is TRBV7-9 and J usage is TRBJ1-2; unclear D gene. Germline assignment: CDR1 SEHNR and CDR2 FQNEAQ (reference sequence). V gave up 1 base and J gave up 4 bases, with 10 bases separating them. The CDR3 extends over 14 amino acids. Here the CDR3 DNA reads TGTGCCAGCAGCTTAGGAAGGGAGTCCTATGGCTACACCTTC. It yields the protein CASSLGRESYGYTF.

This chain joins TRBV27 and TRBJ2-3; D may correspond to TRBD1 or TRBD2 (5 bases each). V was clipped by 5 bases and J by 2 bases, with 14 bases between them. The germline CDR1 and CDR2 sequences are MNHEY and SMNVEV (reference sequence). This CDR3 has 15 amino acids. Here the CDR3 reads CASSPREFTTDTQYF. The CDR3 nucleotides read TGTGCCAGCAGTCCCAGGGAGTTCACCACAGATACGCAGTATTTT.

V gene TRBV5-5 combines with J gene TRBJ2-3; D ambiguous. The germline V and J ends were trimmed by 4 bases and 1 base, with 16 bases remaining between them. Germline V gives CDR1 SGHKS, CDR2 YYEKEE (reference sequence). The CDR3 is 16 residues long. The CDR3 nucleotides are TGTGCCAGCAGCCCGGACCATAGTGGGGGCACAGATACGCAGTATTTT. This encodes CASSPDHSGGTDTQYF. The full variable domain, its missing parts supplied by reference TRBV5-5 and TRBJ2-3, is DAGVTQSPTHLIKTRGQQVTLRCSPISGHKSVSWYQQVLGQGPQFIFQYYEKEERGRGNFPDRFSARQFPNYSSELNVNALLLGDSALYLCASSPDHSGGTDTQYFGPGTRLTVL.

The chain combines TRBV6-6 with TRBJ1-4; no firm D call. From germline, CDR1 is MNHNY and CDR2 SVGAGI (reference sequence). CDR3 size: 12 residues. Trimming shortened V by 4 bases and J by 4 bases, and 4 bases separated the two germline ends. The CDR3 here is CASSLGNEKLFF. The CDR3 region has the DNA TGTGCCAGCAGTTTGGGTAATGAAAAACTGTTTTTT.

The chain employs TRBV28 and TRBJ2-1, with TRBD1 matching over 11 bases. The CDR3 is 20 residues long. In germline, CDR1 is MDHEN, CDR2 SYDVKM. V was pared by 3 bases and J by 0 bases, with 13 bases of the junction left unmatched. The CDR3 bases are TGTGCCAGCAGTTTCCTATCCGGGACAGGGGGTGTTAGCTCCTACAATGAGCAGTTCTTC. This encodes CASSFLSGTGGVSSYNEQFF. The full variable domain, with the rest looked up from reference TRBV28 and TRBJ2-1, is DVKVTQSSRYLVKRTGEKVFLECVQDMDHENMFWYRQDPGLGLRLIYFSYDVKMKEKGDIPEGYSVSREKKERFSLILESASTNQTSMYLCASSFLSGTGGVSSYNEQFFGPGTRLTVL.

This clone was seen once. A read error may explain this, as a much larger clone is one base away. The chain has TRBV7-9 and TRBJ1-6; no firm D call. Germline V gives CDR1 SEHNR, CDR2 FQNEAQ (reference sequence). This CDR3 region has 14 residues. Trimming pared 6 bases from V and 10 bases from J, leaving 16 bases between. The CDR3 bases are TGTGCCAGCAGACTGGCCGGGGAAGGATCACCCCTCCACTTT. Protein: CASRLAGEGSPLHF.

The chain combines TRBV27 with TRBJ1-2; perhaps TRBD1 as D (5 bases). The germline gives CDR1 MNHEY, CDR2 SMNVEV (reference sequence). The CDR3 is 14 residues long. V lost 5 bases and J 6 bases, leaving 16 bases between the germline ends. The CDR3 bases are TGTGCCAGCAGTCCCTCCCCAGGGATGGATGGCTACACCTTC. Its protein is CASSPSPGMDGYTF.

The rearrangement links TRBV6-1 to TRBJ1-2; D might be TRBD1 (6 bases). Between the trimmed V and J ends, which lost 3 bases and 4 bases, there was a span of 15 bases. Germline CDR1 reads MNHNS; CDR2 reads SASEGT. The CDR3 totals 15 residues. The CDR3 DNA follows: TGTGCCAGCAGTGACTGGAAGGGGGAAGGCTATGGCTACACCTTC. Protein sequence: CASSDWKGEGYGYTF.

The V call is TRBV10-3, the J call TRBJ2-5; tentatively, D is TRBD2 (5 bases). The CDR3 sequence is 16 residues long. V gave up 0 bases and J gave up 5 bases, with 16 bases separating them. Germline CDR1 and CDR2: ENHRY and SYGVKD. In DNA form, the CDR3 reads TGTGCCATCAGTGAGTCACCCCGGGCCCCGGGGGAGACCCAGTACTTC. This translates into CAISESPRAPGETQYF.

J is TRBJ2-2 and V is TRBV25-1; D is unclear. V lost 3 bases and J 3 bases, leaving 11 bases between the germline ends. The length of the CDR3 is 15 residues. The V gene's germline CDR1 is MGHDK and CDR2 SYGVNS. The DNA for the CDR3 is TGTGCCAGCAGTGATTCCCCAGGCGACACCGGGGAGCTGTTTTTT. As protein: CASSDSPGDTGELFF.

This chain links TRBV5-8 with TRBJ2-1; D gene uncertain. Germline assignment: CDR1 SGHTS and CDR2 YDEGEE. V lost 0 bases, J lost 1 base, and 8 bases lay in between. The CDR3 totals 15 residues. The CDR3 loop is CASSLGTPSYNEQFF. The CDR3 DNA follows: TGTGCCAGCAGCTTGGGGACCCCTTCCTACAATGAGCAGTTCTTC.

The V gene is TRBV4-1, the J gene TRBJ2-5; 7 bases align to TRBD1. The CDR3 loop spans 16 amino acids. V lost 2 bases to trimming and J lost 5 bases; unmatched junction nucleotides: 11. Germline V gene lookup returns CDR1 MGHRA and CDR2 YSYEKL. CDR3 in DNA: TGCGCCAGCAGCCAAATCCCGACAGGGTCCCTTGAGACCCAGTACTTC. Translation gives CASSQIPTGSLETQYF.

The CDR3 here is CASSWSGQLPQHF. In DNA, the CDR3 is TGTGCCAGCAGTTGGAGCGGCCAATTGCCCCAGCATTTT. The chain employs TRBV6-5 and TRBJ1-5; D is ambiguous. The ends were cut back, 4 bases at V and 9 bases at J, with 13 bases in the middle. Germline assignment: CDR1 MNHEY and CDR2 SVGAGI. This CDR3 is built from 13 residues.

This clone has a single count. The genes are TRBV6-5 and TRBJ1-1, with 8 bases lining up with TRBD1. Germline V gives CDR1 MNHEY, CDR2 SVGAGI. The length of the CDR3 is 13 residues. The junction had 3 bases not matched to a gene; V was cut back by 6 bases and J by 3 bases. This chain's CDR3 is CASSGQGYTEAFF. The CDR3 bases are TGTGCCAGCAGCGGACAGGGATACACTGAAGCTTTCTTT.

This clone was seen just once. The CDR3 spells CASSLKERGQAHYGYTF. DNA for the CDR3: TGTGCCAGCAGCTTAAAGGAAAGGGGACAGGCGCACTATGGCTACACCTTC. The rearrangement joins TRBV13 to TRBJ1-2; 8 bases align to TRBD1. The CDR3 spans 17 residues. Germline-derived CDR1 and CDR2 are PRHDT and FYEKMQ (reference sequence). Germline trimming cut 2 bases from V and 3 bases from J; bases unmatched to any gene: 11.